Sequencing of this T cell receptor (beta chain) was carried out in a study of cytomegalovirus exposure and HLA in healthy donors. The PCR made use of 60 Vbeta and 13 Jbeta primers. Produced via immunoSEQ multiplex PCR; TCRdb's table is partial and in-frame only. The sample lists around 130,000 clones; 80% were seen once. Trimming left V 2 bases short and J 6 bases short, with 9 bases between. Germline V CDR1 and CDR2: SGDLS, YYNGEE. The CDR3 covers 13 residues. The sequenced sample consisted of PBMCs. This receptor was taken from a man under 40 in good health and CMV-seronegative. The V call is TRBV9, the J call TRBJ1-5, with D possibly being TRBD1 (5 bases). The CDR3 DNA follows: TGTGCCAGCAGCGTTGGGGGGGGTCAGCCCCAGCATTTT. It codes for CASSVGGGQPQHF.